Presented here are 27 T cell receptor beta chains from one specimen sequenced in a study of T cells in Graves' hyperthyroidism and ophthalmopathy. Amplification of TCR beta CDR3 regions was performed using RNA transcripts as template. HTBI primers drove first-round RT-PCR of the TCR CDR3. TCRdb called the multiplex PCR reads again in MiXCR, with one record for every CDR3 protein. Of 450,000 to 650,000 distinct CDR3 sequences detected, 20% to 25% appear once; the ten largest clones hold more than 20%. The sample taken for sequencing was blood. The receptors come from a young man with Graves' hyperthyroidism.

This clonotype was detected many times. The J gene is TRBJ2-5, the V gene TRBV11-2; 9 nucleotides line up with TRBD2. CDR1 SGHAT and CDR2 FQNNGV come from the germline V gene. Trimming removed 1 base from V and 2 bases from J; junction bases left unmatched: 14. The CDR3 sequence is 19 residues long. CDR3 coding DNA: TGTGCCAGCAGCTTAGTTATCGGCGGGGGGGCCATGGGGCAAGAGACCCAGTACTTC. The encoded protein is CASSLVIGGGAMGQETQYF.

This clonotype was observed many times. This chain connects TRBV10-3 to TRBJ1-1, with 10 bases matching TRBD1. After removal of 8 bases from V and 2 bases from J, the junction contained 8 bases not matched to a gene. This CDR3 has 15 amino acids. Germline V CDR1 and CDR2: ENHRY, SYGVKD. CDR3 DNA sequence: TGTGCCATCCAGGGAGTGACAGGGGGCAACACTGAAGCTTTCTTT. This translates into CAIQGVTGGNTEAFF.

This clonotype came up many times. This chain links TRBV11-2 with TRBJ2-4; D possibly uses TRBD1 or TRBD2 (5 bases each). V lost 4 bases and J lost 6, with 22 bases in between. This CDR3 has 17 residues. The germline gives CDR1 SGHAT, CDR2 FQNNGV. The DNA for the CDR3 is TGTGCCAGCAGCTCTTATCGGACTTCTAGCCAGGGAAACATTCAGTACTTC. Amino acid sequence: CASSSYRTSSQGNIQYF.

The rearrangement links TRBV12-3 or TRBV12-4 to TRBJ1-6; D is unresolved. The V gene lost 1 base and the J gene lost 8 bases, with 12 bases spanning the gap. The CDR3 extends over 15 amino acids. CDR3 region: CASSLGGRAYSPLHF. The DNA for the CDR3 is TGTGCCAGCAGTTTAGGCGGGCGAGCGTATTCACCCCTCCACTTT.

This clonotype was detected ten times or more. The rearrangement joins TRBV15 to TRBJ2-7, with 9 bases that match TRBD1. V dropped 9 bases and J dropped 2; count of bases not matched to a gene: 11. This CDR3 region has 15 residues. The germline CDR1 and CDR2 sequences are LNHNV and YYDKDF (reference sequence). As DNA, the CDR3 is TGTGCCACTAGGGAACACAGGGGGCTCACCTACGAGCAGTACTTC. As protein: CATREHRGLTYEQYF.

This clonotype was counted a few times. V gene TRBV5-4 combines with J gene TRBJ1-1; D is unclear. The CDR3 is 15 amino acids. Germline V gene sequence: CDR1 SGHNT, CDR2 YYREEE (reference sequence). V lost 4 bases and J lost 4, with 17 bases in between. The CDR3 DNA is TGTGCCAGCAGCACTGGGGAACTGGGAGGCACTGAAGCTTTCTTT. Translation gives CASSTGELGGTEAFF.

This clonotype was observed at least ten times. The chain joins TRBV6-5 to TRBJ2-7; 9 nucleotides agree with TRBD1. Germline loops: CDR1 MNHEY, CDR2 SVGAGI. Unmatched junction bases numbered 1, after V lost 2 bases and J lost 5 bases. The CDR3 consists of 13 residues. CDR3 DNA sequence: TGTGCCAGCAGTTACGGGACAGGGCACGAGCAGTACTTC. It codes for CASSYGTGHEQYF.

This clonotype occurred a few times. The V and J genes are TRBV6-1 and TRBJ2-4, with 8 bases identical to TRBD1. Germline V gene lookup returns CDR1 MNHNS and CDR2 SASEGT. This CDR3 comprises 17 residues. Germline trimming cut 6 bases from V and 2 bases from J; bases unmatched to any gene: 12. In DNA, the CDR3 is TGTGCCAGCAGCAAACAGGGGGGCCCCCTGACCAAAAACATTCAGTACTTC. Its protein is CASSKQGGPLTKNIQYF.

The chain employs TRBV7-9 and TRBJ2-7; no clear D. V gave up 1 base and J gave up 0 bases, with 10 bases separating them. CDR1 and CDR2 (germline): SEHNR, FQNEAQ (reference sequence). This CDR3 is 15 amino acids long. CDR3 in amino acids: CASSLGWQSSYEQYF. The CDR3, as DNA: TGTGCCAGCAGCTTAGGGTGGCAAAGCTCCTACGAGCAGTACTTC.

The chain uses TRBV20-1 and TRBJ2-7, with a possible D match to TRBD2 (6 bases). V lost 1 base and J lost 10, with 29 bases in between. The CDR3 totals 17 residues. CDR1 and CDR2 from the germline V gene are DFQATT and SNEGSKA (reference sequence). Here the CDR3 DNA reads TGCAGTGCTAGAGGGAGGGCGAGGACGATAACCTCTGAGGATCAGTACTTC. Protein product: CSARGRARTITSEDQYF.

This rearrangement joins TRBV19 to TRBJ2-4; perhaps TRBD1 as D (5 bases). V dropped 3 bases and J dropped 8 bases, with 17 bases sitting between them. The CDR3 consists of 15 residues. CDR1 is LNHDA and CDR2 is SQIVND in the germline V gene (reference sequence). The CDR3 sequence: CASSIGANPADIQYF. The CDR3 DNA reads as TGTGCCAGTAGTATTGGGGCCAACCCGGCGGACATTCAGTACTTC. The entire variable domain, with the rest obtained from reference TRBV19 and TRBJ2-4, is as follows: DGGITQSPKYLFRKEGQNVTLSCEQNLNHDAMYWYRQDPGQGLRLIYYSQIVNDFQKGDIAEGYSVSREKKESFPLTVTSAQKNPTAFYLCASSIGANPADIQYFGAGTRLSVL.

The chain employs TRBV29-1 and TRBJ1-1, with a tentative D call TRBD1 (5 bases). V lost 4 bases and J 1 base, leaving 7 bases between the germline ends. The length of the CDR3 is 12 residues. Germline V gene lookup returns CDR1 SQVTM and CDR2 ANQGSEA. CDR3 loop: CSVGQRNTEAFF. The CDR3, as DNA: TGCAGCGTTGGACAGAGGAACACTGAAGCTTTCTTT.

This clonotype was recorded at least ten times. This rearrangement joins TRBV27 to TRBJ2-7, with D possibly being TRBD2 (5 bases). The V and J ends lost 5 bases and 6 bases respectively, with 29 bases between them. The CDR3 spans 18 residues. CDR1 MNHEY and CDR2 SMNVEV come from the germline V gene (reference sequence). This CDR3 reads CASSLFGVSSRVPGEQYF. CDR3 coding DNA: TGTGCCAGCAGTCTATTTGGCGTATCATCGAGGGTACCGGGCGAGCAGTACTTC.

This clonotype has a count of ten or more. The CDR3 bases are TGTGCCAGCAGCACAGGGGGCGGGGAGCTGTTTTTT. Amino acids: CASSTGGGELFF. V usage is TRBV12-3 or TRBV12-4 and J usage is TRBJ2-2, with 8 bases identical to TRBD1. The CDR3 runs to 12 residues. V was pared by 6 bases and J by 7 bases, with 1 base of the junction left unmatched.

This clonotype was picked up many times. This rearrangement joins TRBV12-3 or TRBV12-4 to TRBJ2-7; 8 nucleotides align to TRBD1. After removal of 6 bases from V and 4 bases from J, the junction contained 5 bases not matched to a gene. CDR3 length: 13 residues. In DNA, the CDR3 is TGTGCCAGCAGAGACAGGGGACGGTACGAGCAGTACTTC. Translating gives CASRDRGRYEQYF.

The sample holds many counts of this clonotype. The chain couples TRBV7-9 to TRBJ2-7; the D gene is possibly TRBD2 (6 bases). Deletions cut 5 bases from V and 3 bases from J, with 14 bases between. The CDR3 covers 14 residues. The germline V gene has CDR1 SEHNR and CDR2 FQNEAQ (reference sequence). In nucleotides, the CDR3 is TGTGCCAGCAGCATTGGCGGGGCCATCTACGAGCAGTACTTC. The encoded protein is CASSIGGAIYEQYF.

In this sample, this clonotype turned up a few times. The chain is built from TRBV18 and TRBJ1-1; D ambiguous. This CDR3 has 13 amino acids. V shed 6 bases and J shed 5 bases, with 13 bases lying between them. Germline lookup yields CDR1 KGHSH and CDR2 LQKENI. CDR3 coding DNA: TGTGCCAGCTCGCCTGGACTGCGGACTGAAGCTTTCTTT. Residues: CASSPGLRTEAFF.

This clonotype was counted at least ten times. The chain uses TRBV28 and TRBJ2-6, with no clear D. CDR3 length: 16 amino acids. Germline CDR1 is MDHEN and CDR2 is SYDVKM. Trimming shortened V by 2 bases and J by 0 bases, and 8 bases separated the two germline ends. The CDR3 reads CASSLTSSSGANVLTF. The CDR3 region has the DNA TGTGCCAGCAGTTTAACCAGTTCCTCTGGGGCCAACGTCCTGACTTTC.

This clonotype came up many times. This chain joins TRBV6-1 and TRBJ1-5; D gene ambiguous. CDR3 size: 14 residues. Looked up from germline, CDR1 is MNHNS and CDR2 is SASEGT. With 0 bases removed from V and 5 bases from J, the gap between germline ends came to 8 bases. This CDR3 reads CASSEAVRDQPQHF. The CDR3 DNA is TGTGCCAGCAGTGAAGCGGTACGGGATCAGCCCCAGCATTTT.

The chain uses TRBV10-3 and TRBJ2-5; unclear D gene. The germline V gene has CDR1 ENHRY and CDR2 SYGVKD. Trimming cost V 4 bases and J 3 bases, with 3 bases left between them. The CDR3 contains 11 residues. Written as DNA, the CDR3 is TGTGCCATCAGTGTTGAAGAGACCCAGTACTTC. Encoded protein: CAISVEETQYF.

The table lists this clonotype with many counts. The chain has TRBV9 and TRBJ2-7; D call uncertain. The CDR3 runs 15 residues. Germline V gene lookup returns CDR1 SGDLS and CDR2 YYNGEE. V gave up 0 bases and J gave up 7 bases, with 17 bases separating them. In DNA, the CDR3 is TGTGCCAGCAGCGTAGGAACCACGAGTCAGGCGGAGCAGTACTTC. It encodes CASSVGTTSQAEQYF.

V gene TRBV12-3 or TRBV12-4 combines with J gene TRBJ2-5, with 13 bases identical to TRBD2. There are 18 residues in the CDR3. Trimming took 3 bases from V and 1 from J; bases not matched to a gene: 8. The CDR3 nucleotides read TGTGCCAGCAGTTTGGCTGGACTAGCGGGGGTAACCCAAGAGACCCAGTACTTC. It encodes CASSLAGLAGVTQETQYF.

At least ten counts were recorded for this clonotype. The chain links TRBV6-5 to TRBJ1-1; D is unresolved. CDR1 is MNHEY, CDR2 SVGAGI, per germline. Trimming shortened V by 4 bases and J by 6 bases, and 12 bases separated the two germline ends. CDR3 length equals 13 residues. This CDR3 is CASSFGWSAEAFF. The CDR3 nucleotides read TGTGCCAGCAGTTTCGGTTGGAGCGCTGAAGCTTTCTTT.

This clonotype ranks as medium-sized. The chain carries TRBV12-3 or TRBV12-4 and TRBJ1-1; D unclear. V was trimmed by 2 bases and J by 1 base, leaving 5 bases between them. The length of the CDR3 is 13 residues. The CDR3 DNA follows: TGTGCCAGCAGTTTACTCGAGAACACTGAAGCTTTCTTT. It yields the protein CASSLLENTEAFF.

The chain recombines TRBV12-3 or TRBV12-4 with TRBJ1-5; D is ambiguous. Trimming stripped 6 bases from V and 0 bases from J, with 12 bases between. The CDR3 covers 15 residues. Here the CDR3 DNA reads TGTGCCAGCAGCCCGGGGAGCGTTAGCAATCAGCCCCAGCATTTT. It translates to CASSPGSVSNQPQHF.

This clonotype was observed a handful of times. This rearrangement joins TRBV6-1 to TRBJ2-3, with TRBD2 matching over 8 bases. Germline V gives CDR1 MNHNS, CDR2 SASEGT. V lost 4 bases, J lost 3 bases, and 9 bases stayed unmatched. The CDR3 has 16 amino acids. CDR3 residues: CASSAILAVNTDTQYF. Here the CDR3 DNA reads TGTGCCAGCAGTGCAATACTAGCGGTAAATACAGATACGCAGTATTTT.

This clonotype was counted only a few times. The V gene is TRBV5-1, the J gene TRBJ2-5, with D uncertain. The germline gives CDR1 SGHRS, CDR2 YFSETQ. Trimming took off 0 bases at V and 5 bases at J, with 8 bases between the two ends. The CDR3 runs 13 residues. The CDR3: CASSLGPSETQYF. The CDR3 nucleotides read TGCGCCAGCAGCTTGGGCCCCTCGGAGACCCAGTACTTC.